These T cell receptor beta chains were read from a single sample in a study of blood T cell repertoires in COVID-19. Assay used: immunoSEQ multiplex PCR; TCRdb lists only in-frame clones, some missing. The repertoire has about 260,000 clones, around 86% of them found once; the top ten carry roughly 8%. The specimen was peripheral blood. These receptors were taken from a man aged 40-55 years with active or convalescent COVID-19. Both conserved end residues are trimmed from each CDR3.

V gene	CDR3 protein
TRBV9	ASSANYNEQF
TRBV12-2	ASRLRTGVAGELF
TRBV19	ASRKPGQGAFYTEAF
TRBV3-1/TRBV3-2	ASSQAPPAATNEKLF
TRBV11-3	ASSLDRTGANYGYT
TRBV2	ASSGDKHEQY
TRBV24-1	ATSDVDRAGGYT
TRBV7-3	ASSSEQGGDSPLH
TRBV6-1	ASSDENDQPQH
TRBV19	ATAMRGGLETQY
TRBV12-5	ASGLRLAPYEQY
TRBV5-1	ASSLSDRGYGNTIY
TRBV4-1	ASSLGGGNEKLF
TRBV9	ASSVGTVNSPLH
TRBV3-1/TRBV3-2	ASSPQRGDSDTQY
TRBV11-2	ASSTTGGQETQY
TRBV5-4	ASSLAGTDEQY
TRBV5-1	ASSPWTGNTEAF
TRBV7-9	ASSPPGTGGTDTQY
TRBV6-1	ASSEAVGTYNEQF
TRBV5-6	ASSSTGTGYEKLF
TRBV27	ASKYAAGGKGGTGELF
TRBV20-1	SATYGYEQY
TRBV7-6	ASSLVGGYQVDEQY
TRBV3-1/TRBV3-2	ASSLRVGLAGYTGELF
TRBV24-1	ATSGRSGGSGDYEQY
TRBV5-1	ASSLTLAGGKTQY
TRBV4-2	ASSQARQLGQF
TRBV5-4	ASSLDRVHEQY
TRBV2	ASAGSTAF
TRBV5-1	ASSFEGNTEAF
TRBV19	ASSPWGQEAF
TRBV5-1	ASSSGATNEKLF
TRBV19	ASNEGDTGELF
TRBV5-8	ASSLWGRVNQPQH
TRBV5-1	ASSFNPILAGVYNEQF
TRBV11-2	ASSRGSSYNEQF
TRBV2	ASRDRGRMNTEAF
TRBV6-6	ASRPWGLAGVNEQF
TRBV7-9	ASTRGDRETYEQY
TRBV6-5	ASSYTTGQGGYGYT
TRBV9	ASSPNGDTQY
TRBV6-5	ASWETGELTEAF
TRBV10-1	ASSGGDLASNEQF
TRBV27	ASSLAGGHNTQY
TRBV10-2	ASSESGAAGYGYT
TRBV12-3/TRBV12-4	ASSLVGTEAF
TRBV5-4	ASLRKDSSGDTQY
TRBV5-1	ASSLAWGQGNYGYT
TRBV5-1	ASSQDSNYGYT
TRBV30	AWSVFASGSYNEQF
TRBV25-1	ASANPRVNTEAF
TRBV5-4	ASSLAGGLYNEQF